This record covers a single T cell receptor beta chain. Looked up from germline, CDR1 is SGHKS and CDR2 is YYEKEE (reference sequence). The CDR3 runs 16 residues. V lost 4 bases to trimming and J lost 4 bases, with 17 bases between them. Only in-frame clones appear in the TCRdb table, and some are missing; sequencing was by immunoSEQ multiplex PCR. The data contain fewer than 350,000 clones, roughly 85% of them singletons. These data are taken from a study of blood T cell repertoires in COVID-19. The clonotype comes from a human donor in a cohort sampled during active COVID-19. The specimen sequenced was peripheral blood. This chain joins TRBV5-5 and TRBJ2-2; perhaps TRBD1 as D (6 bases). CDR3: CASSLSTGLGTGELFF. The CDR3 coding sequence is TGTGCCAGCAGCCTATCTACAGGGCTCGGCACCGGGGAGCTGTTTTTT. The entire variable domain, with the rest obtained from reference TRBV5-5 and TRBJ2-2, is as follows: DAGVTQSPTHLIKTRGQQVTLRCSPISGHKSVSWYQQVLGQGPQFIFQYYEKEERGRGNFPDRFSARQFPNYSSELNVNALLLGDSALYLCASSLSTGLGTGELFFGEGSRLTVL.